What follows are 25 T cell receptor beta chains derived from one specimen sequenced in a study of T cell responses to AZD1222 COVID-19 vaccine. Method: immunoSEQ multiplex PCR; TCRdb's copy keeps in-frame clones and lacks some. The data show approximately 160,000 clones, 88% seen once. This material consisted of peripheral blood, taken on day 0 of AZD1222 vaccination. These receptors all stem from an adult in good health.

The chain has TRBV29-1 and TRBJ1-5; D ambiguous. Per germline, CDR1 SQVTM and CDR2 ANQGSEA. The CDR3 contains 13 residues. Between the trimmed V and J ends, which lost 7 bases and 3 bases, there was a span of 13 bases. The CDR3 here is CSAASGYNQPQHF. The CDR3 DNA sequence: TGCAGCGCCGCCTCAGGATACAATCAGCCCCAGCATTTT.

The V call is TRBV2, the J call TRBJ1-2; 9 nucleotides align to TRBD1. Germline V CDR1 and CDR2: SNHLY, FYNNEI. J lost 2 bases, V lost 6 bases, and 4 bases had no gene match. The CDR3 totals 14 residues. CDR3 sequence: CASREGQGNYGYTF. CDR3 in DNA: TGTGCCAGCAGGGAGGGACAGGGAAACTATGGCTACACCTTC.

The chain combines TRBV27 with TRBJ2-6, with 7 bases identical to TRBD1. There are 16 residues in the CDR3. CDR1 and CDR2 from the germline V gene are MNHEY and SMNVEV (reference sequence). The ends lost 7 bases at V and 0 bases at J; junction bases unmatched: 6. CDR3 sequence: CASTRQGPSGANVLTF. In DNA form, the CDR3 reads TGTGCCAGCACCCGACAGGGCCCCTCTGGGGCCAACGTCCTGACTTTC.

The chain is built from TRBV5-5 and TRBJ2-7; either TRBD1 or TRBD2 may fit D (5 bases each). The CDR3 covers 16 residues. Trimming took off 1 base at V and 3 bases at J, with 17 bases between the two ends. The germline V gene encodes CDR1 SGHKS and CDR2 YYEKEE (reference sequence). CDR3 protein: CASSLRGQGGLYEQYF. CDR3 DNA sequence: TGTGCCAGCAGCTTGAGAGGGCAGGGTGGGCTCTACGAGCAGTACTTC.

In DNA form, the CDR3 reads TGTGCCAGCAGCTCAAAGGTTGGGACCCCTGGATCCCAGCATTTT. Translated, it gives CASSSKVGTPGSQHF. The genes are TRBV7-2 and TRBJ1-5, with a possible D match to TRBD1 (5 bases). From germline, CDR1 is SGHTA and CDR2 FQGNSA. Trimming removed 4 bases from V and 11 bases from J, with 21 bases in between. CDR3 length equals 15 residues. The full variable domain, completed using reference TRBV7-2 and TRBJ1-5, is GAGVSQSPSNKVTEKGKDVELRCDPISGHTALYWYRQSLGQGLEFLIYFQGNSAPDKSGLPSDRFSAERTGGSVSTLTIQRTQQEDSAVYLCASSSKVGTPGSQHFGDGTRLSIL.

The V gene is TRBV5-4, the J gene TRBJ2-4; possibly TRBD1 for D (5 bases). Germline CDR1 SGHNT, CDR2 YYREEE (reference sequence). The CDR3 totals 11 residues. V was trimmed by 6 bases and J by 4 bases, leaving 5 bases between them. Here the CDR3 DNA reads TGTGCCAGCACAGGGAAAAACATTCAGTACTTC. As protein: CASTGKNIQYF.

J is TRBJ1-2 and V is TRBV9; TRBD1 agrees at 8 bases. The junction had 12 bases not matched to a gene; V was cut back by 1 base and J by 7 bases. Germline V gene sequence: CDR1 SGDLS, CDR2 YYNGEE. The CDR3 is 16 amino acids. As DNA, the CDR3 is TGTGCCAGCAGCGTACTTGGGACAGGTCTAGGGAGTGGCTACACCTTC. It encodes CASSVLGTGLGSGYTF.

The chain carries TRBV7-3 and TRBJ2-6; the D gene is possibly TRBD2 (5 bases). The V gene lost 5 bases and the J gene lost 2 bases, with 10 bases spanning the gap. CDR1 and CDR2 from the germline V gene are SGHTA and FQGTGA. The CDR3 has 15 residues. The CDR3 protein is CASSTSSPGANVLTF. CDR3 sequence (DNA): TGTGCCAGCAGCACTAGTAGCCCTGGGGCCAACGTCCTGACTTTC. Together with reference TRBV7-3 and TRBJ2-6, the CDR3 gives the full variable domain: GAGVSQTPSNKVTEKGKYVELRCDPISGHTALYWYRQSLGQGPEFLIYFQGTGAADDSGLPNDRFFAVRPEGSVSTLKIQRTERGDSAVYLCASSTSSPGANVLTFGAGSRLTVL.

Here the CDR3 DNA reads TGTGCCATCAAGGTGGGGTCGAGCCGGACTGGGAACACTGAAGCTTTCTTT. Amino acid sequence: CAIKVGSSRTGNTEAFF. The chain carries TRBV10-3 and TRBJ1-1; D is ambiguous. V shed 7 bases and J shed 1 base, with 22 bases lying between them. Germline V gene sequence: CDR1 ENHRY, CDR2 SYGVKD. The CDR3 spans 17 residues.

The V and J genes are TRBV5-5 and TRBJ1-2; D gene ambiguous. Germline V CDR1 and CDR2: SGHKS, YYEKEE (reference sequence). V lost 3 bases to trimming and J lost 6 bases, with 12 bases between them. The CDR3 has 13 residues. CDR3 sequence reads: CASSSTLANGYTF. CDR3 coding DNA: TGTGCCAGCAGCTCCACCCTAGCCAATGGCTACACCTTC. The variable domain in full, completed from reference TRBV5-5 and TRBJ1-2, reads DAGVTQSPTHLIKTRGQQVTLRCSPISGHKSVSWYQQVLGQGPQFIFQYYEKEERGRGNFPDRFSARQFPNYSSELNVNALLLGDSALYLCASSSTLANGYTFGSGTRLTVV.

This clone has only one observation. In DNA, the CDR3 is TGTGCCAGCAGTTCCTACGGGCGCTCCTACAATGAGCAGTTCTTC. It encodes CASSSYGRSYNEQFF. V gene TRBV13 combines with J gene TRBJ2-1; D not certain. The CDR3 totals 15 residues. CDR1 PRHDT and CDR2 FYEKMQ come from the germline V gene (reference sequence). V dropped 6 bases and J dropped 0 bases, with 12 bases sitting between them.

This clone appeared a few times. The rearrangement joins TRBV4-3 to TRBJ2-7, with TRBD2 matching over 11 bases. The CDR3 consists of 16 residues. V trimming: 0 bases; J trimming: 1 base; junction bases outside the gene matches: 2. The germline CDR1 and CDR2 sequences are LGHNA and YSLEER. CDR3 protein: CASSQDGTSGSYEQYF. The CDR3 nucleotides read TGCGCCAGCAGCCAAGATGGGACTAGCGGATCCTACGAGCAGTACTTC.

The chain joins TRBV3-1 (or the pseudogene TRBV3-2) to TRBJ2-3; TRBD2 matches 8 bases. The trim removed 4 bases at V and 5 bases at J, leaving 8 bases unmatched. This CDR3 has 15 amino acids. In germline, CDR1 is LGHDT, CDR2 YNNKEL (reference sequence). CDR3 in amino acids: CASSPSGSIEDTQYF. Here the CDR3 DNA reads TGTGCCAGCAGCCCCAGCGGGAGCATTGAAGATACGCAGTATTTT.

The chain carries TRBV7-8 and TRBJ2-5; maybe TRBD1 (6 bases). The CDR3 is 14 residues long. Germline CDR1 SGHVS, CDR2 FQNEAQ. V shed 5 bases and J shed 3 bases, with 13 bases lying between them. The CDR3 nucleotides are TGTGCCAGCAGCCACAGGGAAGTGGAAGAGACCCAGTACTTC. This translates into CASSHREVEETQYF.

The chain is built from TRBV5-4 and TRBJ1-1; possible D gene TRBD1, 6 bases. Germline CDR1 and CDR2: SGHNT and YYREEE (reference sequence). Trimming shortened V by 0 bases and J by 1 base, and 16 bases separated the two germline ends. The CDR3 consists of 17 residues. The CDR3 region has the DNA TGTGCCAGCAGCTTGGGTGGAGGGGGTGCGGGGAACACTGAAGCTTTCTTT. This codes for CASSLGGGGAGNTEAFF.

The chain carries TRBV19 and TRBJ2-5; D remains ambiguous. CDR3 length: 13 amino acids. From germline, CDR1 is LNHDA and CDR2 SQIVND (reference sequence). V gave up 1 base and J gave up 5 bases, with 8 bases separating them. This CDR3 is CASSIVSAETQYF. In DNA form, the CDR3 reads TGTGCCAGTAGTATAGTTTCTGCGGAGACCCAGTACTTC.

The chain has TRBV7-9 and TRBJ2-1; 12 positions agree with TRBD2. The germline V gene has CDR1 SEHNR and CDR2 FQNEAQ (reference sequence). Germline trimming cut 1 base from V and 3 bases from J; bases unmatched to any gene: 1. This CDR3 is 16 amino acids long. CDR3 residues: CASSLGTSGDYNEQFF. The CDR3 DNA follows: TGTGCCAGCAGCTTAGGGACTAGCGGGGACTACAATGAGCAGTTCTTC. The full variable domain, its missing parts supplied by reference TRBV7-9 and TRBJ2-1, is DTGVSQNPRHKITKRGQNVTFRCDPISEHNRLYWYRQTLGQGPEFLTYFQNEAQLEKSRLLSDRFSAERPKGSFSTLEIQRTEQGDSAMYLCASSLGTSGDYNEQFFGPGTRLTVL.

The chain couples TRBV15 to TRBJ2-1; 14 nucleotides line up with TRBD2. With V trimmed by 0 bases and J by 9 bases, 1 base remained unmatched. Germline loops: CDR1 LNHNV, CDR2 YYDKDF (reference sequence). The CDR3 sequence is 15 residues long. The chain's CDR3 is CATSRDGTSGSEQFF. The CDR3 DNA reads TGTGCCACCAGCAGAGATGGGACTAGCGGGAGTGAGCAGTTCTTC.

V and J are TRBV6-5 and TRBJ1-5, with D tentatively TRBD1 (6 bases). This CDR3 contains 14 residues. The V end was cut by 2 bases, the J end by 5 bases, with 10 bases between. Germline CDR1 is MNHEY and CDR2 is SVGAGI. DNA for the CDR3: TGTGCCAGCAGTTACGGACAGAAACATCAGCCCCAGCATTTT. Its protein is CASSYGQKHQPQHF.

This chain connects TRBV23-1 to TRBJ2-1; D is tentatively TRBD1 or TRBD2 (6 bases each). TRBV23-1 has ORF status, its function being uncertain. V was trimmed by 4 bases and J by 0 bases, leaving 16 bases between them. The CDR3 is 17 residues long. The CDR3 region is CASSLDSGGGSYNEQFF. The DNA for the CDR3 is TGCGCCAGCAGTCTGGATAGCGGAGGGGGCTCCTACAATGAGCAGTTCTTC.

The DNA for the CDR3 is TGCAGTGCTAGTTTCGGCACAGATACGCAGTATTTT. Its translation is CSASFGTDTQYF. The chain links TRBV20-1 to TRBJ2-3; D is unresolved. This CDR3 has 12 residues. Germline V CDR1 and CDR2: DFQATT, SNEGSKA (reference sequence). V shed 3 bases and J shed 1 base, with 5 bases lying between them.

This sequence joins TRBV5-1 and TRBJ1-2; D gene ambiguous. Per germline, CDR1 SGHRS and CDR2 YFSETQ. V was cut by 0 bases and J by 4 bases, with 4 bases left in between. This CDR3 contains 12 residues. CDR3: CASSLGSYGYTF. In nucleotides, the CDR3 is TGCGCCAGCAGCTTGGGCAGCTATGGCTACACCTTC.

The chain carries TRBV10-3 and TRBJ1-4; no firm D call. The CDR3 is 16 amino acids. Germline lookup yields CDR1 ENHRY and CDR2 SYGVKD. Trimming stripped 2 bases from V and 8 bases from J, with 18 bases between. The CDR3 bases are TGTGCCATCAGTGAGACTCAGACTCCGGGAGGGGAAAAACTGTTTTTT. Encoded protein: CAISETQTPGGEKLFF.

CDR3 nucleotide sequence: TGTGCCAGCAGCCAAGATGACGGGACAGGGTCCCTCCTCTATGGAAACACCATATATTTT. This gives the protein CASSQDDGTGSLLYGNTIYF. The chain is built from TRBV14 and TRBJ1-3, with 9 bases that match TRBD1. Germline-derived CDR1 and CDR2 are SGHDN and FVKESK. V was clipped by 0 bases and J by 3 bases; unmatched bases: 15. The CDR3 has 20 amino acids.

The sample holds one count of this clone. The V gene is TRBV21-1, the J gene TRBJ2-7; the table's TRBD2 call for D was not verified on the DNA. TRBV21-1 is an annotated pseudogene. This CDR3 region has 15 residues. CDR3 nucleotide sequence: TGTGCCAGCAAACGCGGGGGGAAGCCCTGCTACGAGCAGTACTTC. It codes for CASKRGGKPCYEQYF.